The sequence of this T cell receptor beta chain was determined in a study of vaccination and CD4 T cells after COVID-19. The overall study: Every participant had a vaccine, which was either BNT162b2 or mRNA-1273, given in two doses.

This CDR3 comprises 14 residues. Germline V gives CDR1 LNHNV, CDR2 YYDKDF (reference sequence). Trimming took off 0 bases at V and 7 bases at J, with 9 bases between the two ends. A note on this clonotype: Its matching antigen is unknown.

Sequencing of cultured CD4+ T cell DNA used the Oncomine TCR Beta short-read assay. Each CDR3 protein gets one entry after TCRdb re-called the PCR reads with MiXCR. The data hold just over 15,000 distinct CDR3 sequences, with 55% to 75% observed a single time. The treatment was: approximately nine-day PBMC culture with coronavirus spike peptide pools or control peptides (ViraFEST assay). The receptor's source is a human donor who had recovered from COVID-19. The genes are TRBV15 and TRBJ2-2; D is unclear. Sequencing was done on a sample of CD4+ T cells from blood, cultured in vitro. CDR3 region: CATSRDRDVGELFF. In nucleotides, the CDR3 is TGTGCCACCAGCAGAGATCGCGATGTCGGGGAGCTGTTTTTT.